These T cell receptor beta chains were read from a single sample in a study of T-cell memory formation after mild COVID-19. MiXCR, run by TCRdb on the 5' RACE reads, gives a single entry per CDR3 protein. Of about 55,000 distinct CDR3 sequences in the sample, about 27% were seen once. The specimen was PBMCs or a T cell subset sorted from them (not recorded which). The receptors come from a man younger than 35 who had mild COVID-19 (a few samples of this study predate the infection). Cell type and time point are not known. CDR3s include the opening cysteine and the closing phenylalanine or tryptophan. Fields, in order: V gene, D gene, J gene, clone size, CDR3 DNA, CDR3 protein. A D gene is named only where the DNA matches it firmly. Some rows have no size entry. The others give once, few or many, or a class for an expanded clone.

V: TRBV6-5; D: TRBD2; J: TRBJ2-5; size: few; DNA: TGTGCCAGCAGCCTGTCGGGGGGGAATTTGGAGACCCAGTACTTC; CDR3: CASSLSGGNLETQYF
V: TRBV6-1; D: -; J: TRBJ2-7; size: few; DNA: TGTGCCAGCAGTGGGCTAAACCCCTCCTACGAGCAGTACTTC; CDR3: CASSGLNPSYEQYF
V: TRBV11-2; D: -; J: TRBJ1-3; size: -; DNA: TGTGCCAGCAGCTCCACTTACACCATATATTTT; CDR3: CASSSTYTIYF
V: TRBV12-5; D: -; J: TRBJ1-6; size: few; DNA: TGTGCTAGTGGTTTGGGGACGGCATATTCACCCCTCCACTTT; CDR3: CASGLGTAYSPLHF
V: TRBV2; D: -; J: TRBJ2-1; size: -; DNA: TGTGCCAGCAGTGAAGGTGCCGGCACAGGAATCAAGCAGTTCTTC; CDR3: CASSEGAGTGIKQFF
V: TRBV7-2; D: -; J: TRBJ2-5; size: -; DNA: TGTGCCAGCAGCCCCGGGACACTGGAGACCCAGTACTTC; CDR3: CASSPGTLETQYF
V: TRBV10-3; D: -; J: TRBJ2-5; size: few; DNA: TGTGCCATCAGTGAGTCGCTGGGGCAAGAGACCCAGTACTTC; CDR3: CAISESLGQETQYF
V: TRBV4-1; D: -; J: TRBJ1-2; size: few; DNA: TGCGCCAGCAGCCAAGATCCCGGAGGGTTCTATGGCTACACCTTC; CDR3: CASSQDPGGFYGYTF
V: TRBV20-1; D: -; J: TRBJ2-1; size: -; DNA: TGCAGTGCTAGAGTTGACCGCAGGGTCGGAGATGAGCAGTTCTTC; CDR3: CSARVDRRVGDEQFF
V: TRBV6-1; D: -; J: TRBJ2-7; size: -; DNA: TGTGCCAGCAGTGTATTTCAGGGCTACGAGCAGTACTTC; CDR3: CASSVFQGYEQYF
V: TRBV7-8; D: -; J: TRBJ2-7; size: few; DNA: TGTGCCAGCAGTTCGGACGGAGGGGAGCAGTACTTC; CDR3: CASSSDGGEQYF
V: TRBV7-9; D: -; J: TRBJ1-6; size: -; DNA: TGTGCCAGCAGCTTTATCGTTCCACCCCTCCACTTT; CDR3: CASSFIVPPLHF
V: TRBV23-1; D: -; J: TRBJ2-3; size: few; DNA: TGCGCCAGCCGCCTGAGGAAGGACGTCATCACAGATACGCAGTATTTT; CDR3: CASRLRKDVITDTQYF
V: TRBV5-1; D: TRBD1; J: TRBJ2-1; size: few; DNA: TGCGCCAGCAGCTGGACAGGGGGGTCCTACAATGAGCAGTTCTTC; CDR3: CASSWTGGSYNEQFF
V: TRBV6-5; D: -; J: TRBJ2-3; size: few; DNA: TGTGCCAGCAGTTACACGCGAGATACGCAGTATTTT; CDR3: CASSYTRDTQYF